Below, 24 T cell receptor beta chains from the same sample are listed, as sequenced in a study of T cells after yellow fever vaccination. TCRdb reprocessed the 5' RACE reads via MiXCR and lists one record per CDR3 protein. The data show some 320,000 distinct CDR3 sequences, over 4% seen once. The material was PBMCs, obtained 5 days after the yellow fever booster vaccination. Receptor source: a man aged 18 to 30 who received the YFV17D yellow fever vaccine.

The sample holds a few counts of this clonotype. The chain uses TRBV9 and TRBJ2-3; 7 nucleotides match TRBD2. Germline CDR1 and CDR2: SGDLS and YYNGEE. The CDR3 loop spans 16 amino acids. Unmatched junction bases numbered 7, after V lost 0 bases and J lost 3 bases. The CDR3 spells CASSVVGGGLTDTQYF. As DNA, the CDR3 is TGTGCCAGCAGCGTAGTGGGCGGGGGTTTAACAGATACGCAGTATTTT.

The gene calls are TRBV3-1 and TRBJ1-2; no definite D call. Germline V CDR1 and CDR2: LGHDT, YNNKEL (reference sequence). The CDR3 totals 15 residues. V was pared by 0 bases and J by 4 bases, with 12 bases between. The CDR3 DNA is TGTGCCAGCAGCCAAGAGGTCACCCGCTCCTATGGCTACACCTTC. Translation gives CASSQEVTRSYGYTF.

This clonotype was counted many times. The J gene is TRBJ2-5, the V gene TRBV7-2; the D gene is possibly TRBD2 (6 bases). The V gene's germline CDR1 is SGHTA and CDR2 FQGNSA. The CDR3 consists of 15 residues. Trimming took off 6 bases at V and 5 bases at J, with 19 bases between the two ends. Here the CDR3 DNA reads TGTGCCAGCAGTCGTTTTTGGGGGGTTGGTGAGACCCAGTACTTC. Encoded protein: CASSRFWGVGETQYF.

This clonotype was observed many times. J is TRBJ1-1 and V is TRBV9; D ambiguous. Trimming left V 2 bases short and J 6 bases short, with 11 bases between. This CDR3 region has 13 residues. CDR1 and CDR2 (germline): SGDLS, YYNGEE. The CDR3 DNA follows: TGTGCCAGCAGCGTCGCAGACACGGCTGAAGCTTTCTTT. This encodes CASSVADTAEAFF.

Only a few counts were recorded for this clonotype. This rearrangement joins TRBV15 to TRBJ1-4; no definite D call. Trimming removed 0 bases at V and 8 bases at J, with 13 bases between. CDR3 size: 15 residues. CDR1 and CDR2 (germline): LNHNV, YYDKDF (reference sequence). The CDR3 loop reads CATSRETAAGEKLFF. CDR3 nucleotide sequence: TGTGCCACCAGCAGAGAAACGGCGGCGGGAGAAAAACTGTTTTTT.

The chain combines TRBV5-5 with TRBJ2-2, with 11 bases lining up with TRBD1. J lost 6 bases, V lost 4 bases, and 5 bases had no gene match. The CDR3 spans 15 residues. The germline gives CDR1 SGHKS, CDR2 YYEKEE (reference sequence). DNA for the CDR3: TGTGCCAGCAGCCTCGGGACAGGGGGGCCCGGGGAGCTGTTTTTT. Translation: CASSLGTGGPGELFF.

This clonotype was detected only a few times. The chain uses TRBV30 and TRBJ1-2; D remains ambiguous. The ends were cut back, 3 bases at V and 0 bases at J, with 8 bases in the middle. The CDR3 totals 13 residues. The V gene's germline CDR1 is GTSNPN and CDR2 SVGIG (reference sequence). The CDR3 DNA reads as TGTGCCTGGAGGGGCGGAACTAACTATGGCTACACCTTC. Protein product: CAWRGGTNYGYTF.

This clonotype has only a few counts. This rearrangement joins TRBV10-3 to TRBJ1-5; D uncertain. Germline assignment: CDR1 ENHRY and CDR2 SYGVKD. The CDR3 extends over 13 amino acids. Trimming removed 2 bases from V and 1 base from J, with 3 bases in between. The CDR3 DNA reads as TGTGCCATCAGTGAGAGGAGCAATCAGCCCCAGCATTTT. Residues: CAISERSNQPQHF.

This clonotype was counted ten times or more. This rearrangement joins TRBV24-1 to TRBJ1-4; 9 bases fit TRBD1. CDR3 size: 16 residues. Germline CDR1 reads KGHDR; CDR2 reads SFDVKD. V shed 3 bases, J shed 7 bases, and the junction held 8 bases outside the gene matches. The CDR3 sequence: CATSDAGQGRREKLFF. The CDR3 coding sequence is TGTGCCACCAGTGATGCCGGACAGGGGCGTCGTGAAAAACTGTTTTTT.

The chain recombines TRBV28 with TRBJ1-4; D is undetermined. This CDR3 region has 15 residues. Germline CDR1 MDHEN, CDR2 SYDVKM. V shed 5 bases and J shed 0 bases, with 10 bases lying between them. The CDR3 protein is CASSPIRATNEKLFF. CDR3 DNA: TGTGCCAGCAGTCCTATTAGAGCAACTAATGAAAAACTGTTTTTT.

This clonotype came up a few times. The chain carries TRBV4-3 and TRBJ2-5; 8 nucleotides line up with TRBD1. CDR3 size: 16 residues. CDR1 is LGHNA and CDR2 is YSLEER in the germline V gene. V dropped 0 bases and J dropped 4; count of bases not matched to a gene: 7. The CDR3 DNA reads TGCGCCAGCAGCCAAGAAAGGGGCAGGGGGCGAGAGACCCAGTACTTC. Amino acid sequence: CASSQERGRGRETQYF.

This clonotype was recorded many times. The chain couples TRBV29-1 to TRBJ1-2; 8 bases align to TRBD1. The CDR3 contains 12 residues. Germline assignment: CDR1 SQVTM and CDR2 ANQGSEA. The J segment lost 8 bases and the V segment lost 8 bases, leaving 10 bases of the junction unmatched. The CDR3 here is CSPSDREGGYTF. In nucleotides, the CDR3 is TGCAGCCCCTCGGACAGGGAGGGAGGCTACACCTTC. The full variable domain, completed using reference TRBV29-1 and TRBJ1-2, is SAVISQKPSRDICQRGTSLTIQCQVDSQVTMMFWYRQQPGQSLTLIATANQGSEATYESGFVIDKFPISRPNLTFSTLTVSNMSPEDSSIYLCSPSDREGGYTFGSGTRLTVV.

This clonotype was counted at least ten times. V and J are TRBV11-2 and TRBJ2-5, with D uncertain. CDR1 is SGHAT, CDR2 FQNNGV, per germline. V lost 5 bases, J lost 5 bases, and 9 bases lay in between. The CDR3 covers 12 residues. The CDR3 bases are TGTGCCAGCAGCCCACTACGGGAGACCCAGTACTTC. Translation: CASSPLRETQYF.

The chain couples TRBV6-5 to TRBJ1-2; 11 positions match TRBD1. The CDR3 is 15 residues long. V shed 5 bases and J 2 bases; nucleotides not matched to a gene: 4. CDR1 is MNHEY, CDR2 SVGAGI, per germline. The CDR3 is CASSRGTGGNYGYTF. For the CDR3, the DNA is TGTGCCAGCAGTAGAGGGACAGGGGGAAACTATGGCTACACCTTC.

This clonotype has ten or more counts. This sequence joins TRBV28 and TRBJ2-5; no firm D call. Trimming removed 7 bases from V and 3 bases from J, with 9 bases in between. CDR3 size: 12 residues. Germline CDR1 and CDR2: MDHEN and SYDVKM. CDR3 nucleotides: TGTGCCAGCAACGAGGCTGAAGAGACCCAGTACTTC. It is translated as CASNEAEETQYF.

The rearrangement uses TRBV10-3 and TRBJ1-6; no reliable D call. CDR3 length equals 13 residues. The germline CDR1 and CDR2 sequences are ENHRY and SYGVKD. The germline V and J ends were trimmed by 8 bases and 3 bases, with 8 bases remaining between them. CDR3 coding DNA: TGTGCCATCCGCCGGAGCTATAATTCACCCCTCCACTTT. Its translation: CAIRRSYNSPLHF.

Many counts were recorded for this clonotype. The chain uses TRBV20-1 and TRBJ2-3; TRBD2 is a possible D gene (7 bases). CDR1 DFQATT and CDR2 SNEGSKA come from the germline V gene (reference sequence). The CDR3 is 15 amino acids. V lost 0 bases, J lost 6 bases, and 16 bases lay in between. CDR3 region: CSARDQWGGPDTQYF. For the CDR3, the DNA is TGCAGTGCTAGAGATCAGTGGGGGGGGCCGGATACGCAGTATTTT.

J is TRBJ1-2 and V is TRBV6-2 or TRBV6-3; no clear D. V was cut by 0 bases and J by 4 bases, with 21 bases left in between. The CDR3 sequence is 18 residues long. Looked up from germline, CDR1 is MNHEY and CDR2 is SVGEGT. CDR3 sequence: CASSYSTWPRSGGYGYTF. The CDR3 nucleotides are TGTGCCAGCAGTTACTCTACTTGGCCCCGGTCGGGAGGCTATGGCTACACCTTC.

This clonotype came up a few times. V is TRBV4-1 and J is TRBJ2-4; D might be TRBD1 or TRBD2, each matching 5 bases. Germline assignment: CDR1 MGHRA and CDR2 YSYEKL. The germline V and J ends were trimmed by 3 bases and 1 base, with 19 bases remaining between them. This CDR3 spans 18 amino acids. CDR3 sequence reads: CASSHLGTEILAKNIQYF. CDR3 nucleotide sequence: TGCGCCAGCAGCCACTTAGGGACGGAGATTCTGGCCAAAAACATTCAGTACTTC.

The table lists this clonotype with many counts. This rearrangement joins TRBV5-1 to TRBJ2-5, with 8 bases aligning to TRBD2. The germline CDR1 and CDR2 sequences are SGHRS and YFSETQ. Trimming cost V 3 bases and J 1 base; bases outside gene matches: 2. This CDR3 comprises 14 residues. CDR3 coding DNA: TGCGCCAGCAGCTCGGGGACTAGCCAAGAGACCCAGTACTTC. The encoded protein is CASSSGTSQETQYF.

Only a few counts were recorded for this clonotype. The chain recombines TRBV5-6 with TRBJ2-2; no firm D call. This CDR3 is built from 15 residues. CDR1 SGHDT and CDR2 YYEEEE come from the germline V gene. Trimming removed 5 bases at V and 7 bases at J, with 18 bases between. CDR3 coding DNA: TGTGCCAGCAGTCACCGGCCCCGTCTAATCGGGGAGCTGTTTTTT. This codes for CASSHRPRLIGELFF.

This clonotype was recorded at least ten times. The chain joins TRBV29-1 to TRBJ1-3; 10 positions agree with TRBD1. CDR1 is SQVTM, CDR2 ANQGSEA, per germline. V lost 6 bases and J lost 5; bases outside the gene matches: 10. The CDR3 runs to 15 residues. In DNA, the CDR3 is TGCAGCGTCTCCCGGACAGGGGGTGGAAGAAACACCATATATTTT. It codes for CSVSRTGGGRNTIYF. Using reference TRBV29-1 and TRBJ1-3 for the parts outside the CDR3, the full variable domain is SAVISQKPSRDICQRGTSLTIQCQVDSQVTMMFWYRQQPGQSLTLIATANQGSEATYESGFVIDKFPISRPNLTFSTLTVSNMSPEDSSIYLCSVSRTGGGRNTIYFGEGSWLTVV.

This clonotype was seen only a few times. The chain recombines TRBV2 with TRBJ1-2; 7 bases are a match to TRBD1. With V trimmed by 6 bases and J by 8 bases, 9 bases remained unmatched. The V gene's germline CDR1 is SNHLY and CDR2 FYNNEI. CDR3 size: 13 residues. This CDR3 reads CASSFGGTDGYTF. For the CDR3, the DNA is TGTGCCAGCAGCTTCGGCGGGACAGACGGCTACACCTTC.

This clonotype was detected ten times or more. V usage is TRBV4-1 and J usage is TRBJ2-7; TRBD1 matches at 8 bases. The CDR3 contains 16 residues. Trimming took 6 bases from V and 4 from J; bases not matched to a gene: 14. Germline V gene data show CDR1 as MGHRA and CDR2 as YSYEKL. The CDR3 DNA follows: TGCGCCAGCAGTCGATCGATAGGACAGGGTCATTACGAGCAGTACTTC. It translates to CASSRSIGQGHYEQYF.